This entry lists 15 T cell receptor beta chains sequenced from one sample in a study of T cell changes during pregnancy in multiple sclerosis. TCRdb's copy holds only in-frame clones and misses some; the assay was immunoSEQ multiplex PCR. The table has 70,000 to 80,000 clones, around 94% seen once. The sample here was peripheral blood, taken in the third trimester of pregnancy. The receptors derive from a female donor with multiple sclerosis, enrolled in a pregnancy study.

The chain has TRBV19 and TRBJ1-2; 8 bases match TRBD1. This CDR3 comprises 15 residues. The trim removed 3 bases at V and 0 bases at J, leaving 3 bases unmatched. Per germline, CDR1 LNHDA and CDR2 SQIVND (reference sequence). DNA of the CDR3: TGTGCCAGTAGTATTGCACAGGGGGCTAACTATGGCTACACCTTC. Translated: CASSIAQGANYGYTF.

The chain has TRBV19 and TRBJ2-7, with no clear D. Trimming stripped 0 bases from V and 0 bases from J, with 24 bases between. CDR3 size: 20 residues. Per germline, CDR1 LNHDA and CDR2 SQIVND (reference sequence). CDR3 DNA sequence: TGTGCCAGTAGTATAGATTCAGTTCAAGGTCTGGGTGACATCTCCTACGAGCAGTACTTC. Translating it yields CASSIDSVQGLGDISYEQYF.

The rearrangement joins TRBV9 to TRBJ2-5, with 16 bases aligning to TRBD2. The germline gives CDR1 SGDLS, CDR2 YYNGEE. The CDR3 runs to 16 residues. With 2 bases clipped from V and 7 bases from J, the junction kept 5 bases outside the gene matches. CDR3 amino acids: CASSVGTSGGAGTQYF. As DNA, the CDR3 is TGTGCCAGCAGCGTGGGGACTAGCGGGGGGGCGGGGACCCAGTACTTC.

The chain joins TRBV2 to TRBJ2-7; the match to TRBD1 covers 8 bases. Germline CDR1 is SNHLY and CDR2 is FYNNEI. J gave up 3 bases and V 8 bases, and 12 bases lay outside the gene matches. The CDR3 loop spans 15 amino acids. CDR3 DNA sequence: TGTGCCAGCCTCATCGGGGCAGGGGGCGTCTACGAGCAGTACTTC. This translates into CASLIGAGGVYEQYF.

The genes are TRBV6-5 and TRBJ1-6, with a weak D call TRBD1 (5 bases). V was pared by 2 bases and J by 9 bases, with 14 bases between. This CDR3 has 15 residues. Germline CDR1 MNHEY, CDR2 SVGAGI. CDR3 loop: CASSYGGTGSSPLHF. The CDR3 DNA follows: TGTGCCAGCAGTTACGGGGGGACCGGGAGTTCACCCCTCCACTTT.

This clone was found a few times. The chain employs TRBV19 and TRBJ2-5, with 7 bases aligning to TRBD2. This CDR3 contains 12 residues. V shed 1 base, J shed 7 bases, and the junction held 0 bases outside the gene matches. Germline V CDR1 and CDR2: LNHDA, SQIVND (reference sequence). The CDR3 loop is CASSIAGGTQYF. In DNA form, the CDR3 reads TGTGCCAGTAGTATAGCGGGGGGGACCCAGTACTTC.

The chain joins TRBV10-3 to TRBJ2-7; D ambiguous. With 8 bases removed from V and 1 base from J, the gap between germline ends came to 12 bases. The CDR3 has 13 residues. CDR1 and CDR2 (germline): ENHRY, SYGVKD. DNA for the CDR3: TGTGCCATCTCTAACAGTACTTCCTACGAGCAGTACTTC. This translates into CAISNSTSYEQYF.

CDR3 loop: CASSAPRLGETQYF. The DNA of the CDR3 is TGTGCCAGCAGCGCCCCCCGCCTCGGGGAGACCCAGTACTTC. This chain joins TRBV7-7 and TRBJ2-5; D unclear. Germline values: CDR1 SSHAT, CDR2 FNYEAQ (reference sequence). The CDR3 contains 14 residues. V was cut by 5 bases and J by 5 bases, with 15 bases left in between.

The rearrangement uses TRBV6-5 and TRBJ2-1; TRBD2 agrees at 7 bases. Germline values: CDR1 MNHEY, CDR2 SVGAGI. V dropped 6 bases and J dropped 4; count of bases not matched to a gene: 9. CDR3 length: 15 amino acids. In DNA, the CDR3 is TGTGCCAGCAGCCGAACCCGGACTAGTTACAATGAGCAGTTCTTC. Protein sequence: CASSRTRTSYNEQFF.

This chain uses TRBV6-5 with TRBJ1-6; 7 nucleotides align to TRBD1. Germline loops: CDR1 MNHEY, CDR2 SVGAGI. The CDR3 totals 14 residues. The V gene end was trimmed by 8 bases and the J gene end by 7 bases; junction bases not matched to a gene: 8. For the CDR3, the DNA is TGTGCCAGCCGAAACAGGGGCAGCAATTCACCCCTCCACTTT. Its protein product is CASRNRGSNSPLHF.

The chain couples TRBV7-2 to TRBJ1-2; 7 bases agree with TRBD1. The ends lost 4 bases at V and 3 bases at J; junction bases unmatched: 14. Germline V gene lookup returns CDR1 SGHTA and CDR2 FQGNSA. This CDR3 comprises 17 residues. CDR3 bases: TGTGCCAGCAGCTCAGCCGTTACCGGGACAGCTTACTATGGCTACACCTTC. Encoded protein: CASSSAVTGTAYYGYTF. Full variable domain (remainder filled in from reference TRBV7-2 and TRBJ1-2): GAGVSQSPSNKVTEKGKDVELRCDPISGHTALYWYRQSLGQGLEFLIYFQGNSAPDKSGLPSDRFSAERTGGSVSTLTIQRTQQEDSAVYLCASSSAVTGTAYYGYTFGSGTRLTVV.

The CDR3 is CATSTRLAGGLDTQYF. CDR3 bases: TGTGCCACCAGCACGCGACTAGCGGGGGGGCTAGATACGCAGTATTTT. The chain has TRBV15 and TRBJ2-3, with 14 bases matching TRBD2. CDR3 length equals 16 residues. The J segment lost 5 bases and the V segment lost 4 bases, leaving 5 bases of the junction unmatched. Germline V lookup: CDR1 LNHNV, CDR2 YYDKDF (reference sequence).

The chain recombines TRBV2 with TRBJ1-5; 8 positions match TRBD1. Germline lookup yields CDR1 SNHLY and CDR2 FYNNEI. J was trimmed by 4 bases and V by 0 bases; bases with no gene match: 2. The CDR3 spans 15 residues. Written as DNA, the CDR3 is TGTGCCAGCAGTGAAGCGCGGACAGGGAATCAGCCCCAGCATTTT. It codes for CASSEARTGNQPQHF.

V gene TRBV5-1 combines with J gene TRBJ1-1; D call uncertain. The CDR3 runs to 14 residues. The V gene's germline CDR1 is SGHRS and CDR2 YFSETQ. V lost 1 base, J lost 1 base, and 8 bases lay in between. CDR3: CASSLIVANTEAFF. The CDR3 DNA follows: TGCGCCAGCAGCTTGATTGTGGCGAACACTGAAGCTTTCTTT.

This clone was seen a single time. The chain's CDR3 is CASSLARGWYNEQFF. As DNA, the CDR3 is TGTGCCAGCAGCTTAGCCAGGGGTTGGTACAATGAGCAGTTCTTC. The chain carries TRBV7-2 and TRBJ2-1; a weak D match, TRBD1 (6 bases). This CDR3 is built from 15 residues. Trimming cost V 0 bases and J 4 bases, with 10 bases left between them. CDR1 is SGHTA and CDR2 is FQGNSA in the germline V gene.